The present T cell receptor (beta chain) was sequenced within a study of tumor and adjacent non-tumor tissue in lung cancer. The CDR3 has 13 amino acids. V dropped 4 bases and J dropped 6 bases, with 15 bases sitting between them. CDR1 DFQATT and CDR2 SNEGSKA come from the germline V gene (reference sequence). Three rounds of nested PCR, following a modified ARM-PCR protocol, produced the TCRbeta library. Via MiXCR, TCRdb re-called the multiplex PCR reads, giving one row per CDR3 protein. This sample yields about 110,000 distinct CDR3 sequences, of which roughly 84% are seen a single time; approximately 22% belongs to the top ten. This sample's RNA came from whole unsorted tissue.

The sequence was obtained from a man aged 65 to 79 with non-small cell lung cancer. Specimen: lung tumor tissue. The chain joins TRBV20-1 to TRBJ1-2; D not resolved. CDR3 protein: CSANWGRVHGYTF. In DNA form, the CDR3 reads TGCAGTGCTAACTGGGGAAGAGTCCATGGCTACACCTTC.